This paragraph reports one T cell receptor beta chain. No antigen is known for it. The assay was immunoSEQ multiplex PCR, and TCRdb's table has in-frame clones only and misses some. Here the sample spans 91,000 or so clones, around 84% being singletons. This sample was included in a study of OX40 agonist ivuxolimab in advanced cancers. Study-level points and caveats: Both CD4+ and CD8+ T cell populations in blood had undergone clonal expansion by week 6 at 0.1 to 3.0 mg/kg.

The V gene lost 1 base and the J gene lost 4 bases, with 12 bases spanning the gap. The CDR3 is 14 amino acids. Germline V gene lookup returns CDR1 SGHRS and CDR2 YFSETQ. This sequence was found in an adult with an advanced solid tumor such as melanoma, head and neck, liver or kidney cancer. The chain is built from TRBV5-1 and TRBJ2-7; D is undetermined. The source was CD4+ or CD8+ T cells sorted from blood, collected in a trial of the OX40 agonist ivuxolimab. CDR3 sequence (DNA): TGCGCCAGCAGCTTGATGGATTCGGTTTACGAGCAGTACTTC. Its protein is CASSLMDSVYEQYF.